This record covers a single TCR beta chain. The data were taken from a study of radiotherapy plus CTLA-4 blockade in lung cancer. In the study overall: Across the patients, objective responses occurred in about 19%, and disease control in roughly 30%.

Measured with immunoSEQ multiplex PCR; TCRdb has only the in-frame clones, and not every one. Altogether some 50,000 clones are present, roughly 84% being singletons, with the ten largest covering under 3.5%. Per germline, CDR1 GTSNPN and CDR2 SVGIG (reference sequence). The CDR3 length is 18 residues. The ends lost 0 bases at V and 5 bases at J; junction bases unmatched: 13. The origin of this receptor is a human donor with non-small cell lung cancer who had a partial response to radiotherapy plus ipilimumab. This chain uses TRBV30 with TRBJ1-6; 7 nucleotides align to TRBD1. This specimen consisted of peripheral blood, obtained from a patient treated with radiotherapy plus ipilimumab. The CDR3 here is CAWSVQGGWDTHNSPLHF. The CDR3 region has the DNA TGTGCCTGGAGTGTCCAGGGGGGCTGGGACACCCATAATTCACCCCTCCACTTT.